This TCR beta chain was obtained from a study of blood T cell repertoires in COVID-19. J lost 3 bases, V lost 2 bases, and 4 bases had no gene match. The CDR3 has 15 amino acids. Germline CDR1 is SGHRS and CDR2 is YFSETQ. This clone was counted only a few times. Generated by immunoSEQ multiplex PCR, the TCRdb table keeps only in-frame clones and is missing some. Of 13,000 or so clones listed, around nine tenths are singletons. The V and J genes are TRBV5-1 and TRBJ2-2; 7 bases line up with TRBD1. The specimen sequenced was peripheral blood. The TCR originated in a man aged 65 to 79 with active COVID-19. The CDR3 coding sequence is TGCGCCAGCAGCTTAAGGGGGCTGTACACCGGGGAGCTGTTTTTT. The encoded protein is CASSLRGLYTGELFF.